The 26 T cell receptor beta chains below come from one sample, sequenced in a study of T-cell memory formation after mild COVID-19. TCRdb recomputed calls from the 5' RACE reads with MiXCR, one row per CDR3 protein. The sample carries roughly 560,000 distinct CDR3 sequences, roughly 21% recorded once. The specimen sequenced was PBMCs or a T cell subset sorted from them (not recorded which). These receptors came from an adult woman who had mild COVID-19 (a few samples of this study predate the infection). Cell type and time point are not known.

The chain employs TRBV6-5 and TRBJ1-1; possibly TRBD1 for D (6 bases). The V gene lost 4 bases and the J gene lost 4 bases, with 10 bases spanning the gap. Germline V CDR1 and CDR2: MNHEY, SVGAGI. This CDR3 has 13 amino acids. The CDR3 coding sequence is TGTGCCAGCAGTTGGACAGAGGGCACTGAAGCTTTCTTT. This encodes CASSWTEGTEAFF.

This sequence joins TRBV12-3 or TRBV12-4 and TRBJ2-7; D gene ambiguous. The CDR3 has 17 amino acids. V lost 6 bases to trimming and J lost 1 base, with 22 bases between them. The CDR3 coding sequence is TGTGCCAGCAGCCCAAAGGTCGACGGAAAAGCTTCCTACGAGCAGTACTTC. Amino acid sequence: CASSPKVDGKASYEQYF.

The CDR3 DNA follows: TGTGCCAGCAGTCGGGGGGGACGTTTGGATTACAATGAGCAGTTCTTC. It yields the protein CASSRGGRLDYNEQFF. The chain recombines TRBV3-1 with TRBJ2-1; the match to TRBD2 covers 8 bases. V trimming: 6 bases; J trimming: 4 bases; junction bases outside the gene matches: 11. In germline, CDR1 is LGHDT, CDR2 YNNKEL (reference sequence). This CDR3 contains 16 residues.

This clonotype came up a few times. The J gene is TRBJ1-5, the V gene TRBV5-5; possible D gene TRBD1, 6 bases. This CDR3 is built from 15 residues. CDR1 is SGHKS and CDR2 is YYEKEE in the germline V gene (reference sequence). With 2 bases removed from V and 4 bases from J, the gap between germline ends came to 13 bases. Here the CDR3 reads CASSLSTGLNQPQHF. CDR3 DNA: TGTGCCAGCAGCTTAAGTACAGGGCTGAATCAGCCCCAGCATTTT.

The genes are TRBV18 and TRBJ2-5; 7 bases map to TRBD2. This CDR3 comprises 14 residues. Trimming removed 6 bases from V and 5 bases from J; junction bases left unmatched: 9. Per the germline V gene, CDR1 is KGHSH and CDR2 is LQKENI. The CDR3 loop reads CASSTAGAIETQYF. The CDR3 DNA sequence: TGTGCCAGCTCTACGGCGGGAGCGATCGAGACCCAGTACTTC.

The chain uses TRBV20-1 and TRBJ2-7; possible D gene TRBD1, 5 bases. The CDR3 covers 11 residues. Germline assignment: CDR1 DFQATT and CDR2 SNEGSKA (reference sequence). The V and J ends lost 5 bases and 3 bases respectively, with 8 bases between them. The CDR3 here is CSARQHYEQYF. The CDR3 bases are TGCAGTGCTCGACAGCACTACGAGCAGTACTTC.

In its sample, this clonotype was seen a few times. J is TRBJ2-1 and V is TRBV6-2 or TRBV6-3; 14 bases map to TRBD2. The CDR3 extends over 14 amino acids. CDR1 and CDR2 (germline): MNHEY, SVGEGT. After removal of 8 bases from V and 8 bases from J, the junction contained 5 bases not matched to a gene. CDR3 residues: CASGGTSGSYEQFF. The DNA for the CDR3 is TGTGCCAGCGGGGGGACTAGCGGGAGCTATGAGCAGTTCTTC.

This rearrangement joins TRBV6-1 to TRBJ2-7, with a weak D call TRBD2 (6 bases). V was cut by 6 bases and J by 0 bases, with 15 bases left in between. This CDR3 comprises 15 residues. CDR1 is MNHNS and CDR2 is SASEGT in the germline V gene. CDR3 protein: CASREGSGSSYEQYF. The CDR3 nucleotides are TGTGCCAGCAGGGAGGGGAGCGGTAGCTCCTACGAGCAGTACTTC.

This clonotype was seen more than once but under ten times. This chain uses TRBV24-1 with TRBJ1-5; 9 nucleotides line up with TRBD1. CDR3 length: 13 residues. CDR1 is KGHDR and CDR2 is SFDVKD in the germline V gene. The junction had 4 bases not matched to a gene; V was cut back by 7 bases and J by 7 bases. The CDR3 coding sequence is TGTGCCACCAGCCCCGGACAGGGGCAGCCCCAGCATTTT. Translation gives CATSPGQGQPQHF.

DNA of the CDR3: TGTGCCAGCAGTGAATCCCTTCGACAGGGGGCAGAAGGCTACACCTTC. This sequence encodes CASSESLRQGAEGYTF. V usage is TRBV25-1 and J usage is TRBJ1-2, with 10 bases matching TRBD1. Germline-derived CDR1 and CDR2 are MGHDK and SYGVNS. V trimming: 1 base; J trimming: 8 bases; junction bases outside the gene matches: 10. The CDR3 loop spans 16 amino acids.

The chain employs TRBV6-1 and TRBJ1-1; no clear D gene. Trimming left V 3 bases short and J 11 bases short, with 13 bases between. Germline assignment: CDR1 MNHNS and CDR2 SASEGT. This CDR3 is built from 12 residues. CDR3 region: CASSERRSEAFF. CDR3 nucleotides: TGTGCCAGCAGTGAGCGACGGTCGGAGGCTTTCTTT.

This clonotype occurred a few times. The rearrangement uses TRBV24-1 and TRBJ1-1; D gene ambiguous. This CDR3 is built from 13 residues. CDR1 is KGHDR and CDR2 is SFDVKD in the germline V gene. The germline V and J ends were trimmed by 0 bases and 1 base, with 2 bases remaining between them. CDR3 DNA sequence: TGTGCCACCAGTGATTTGGGGAACACTGAAGCTTTCTTT. Its protein product is CATSDLGNTEAFF.

The chain employs TRBV25-1 and TRBJ2-7; 13 bases line up with TRBD2. Germline trimming cut 2 bases from V and 2 bases from J; bases unmatched to any gene: 12. This CDR3 is 19 amino acids long. Looked up from germline, CDR1 is MGHDK and CDR2 is SYGVNS. The CDR3 loop reads CASSETTGTSGTRTYEQYF. In nucleotides, the CDR3 is TGTGCCAGCAGTGAAACGACCGGGACTAGCGGGACCAGGACCTACGAGCAGTACTTC.

V is TRBV6-4 and J is TRBJ2-2, with D possibly being TRBD1 or TRBD2 (5 bases each). This CDR3 spans 15 amino acids. Trimming took off 4 bases at V and 2 bases at J, with 11 bases between the two ends. Per germline, CDR1 MRHNA and CDR2 SNTAGT. CDR3: CASSAEGFNTGELFF. DNA of the CDR3: TGTGCCAGCAGTGCCGAGGGGTTCAACACCGGGGAGCTGTTTTTT.

V is TRBV18 and J is TRBJ2-1, with D perhaps matching TRBD2 (7 bases). Germline-derived CDR1 and CDR2 are KGHSH and LQKENI. The V end lost 3 bases, the J end lost 8 bases, and 17 bases lay between the germline ends. This CDR3 contains 15 residues. The CDR3 DNA is TGTGCCAGCTCACCCCCGGGTTCGGGGGGCGATGAGCAGTTCTTC. Protein: CASSPPGSGGDEQFF. Supplemented by reference TRBV18 and TRBJ2-1, the full variable domain reads NAGVMQNPRHLVRRRGQEARLRCSPMKGHSHVYWYRQLPEEGLKFMVYLQKENIIDESGMPKERFSAEFPKEGPSILRIQQVVRGDSAAYFCASSPPGSGGDEQFFGPGTRLTVL.

This clonotype was seen only a few times. This chain links TRBV12-3 or TRBV12-4 with TRBJ2-3; 12 bases fit TRBD2. V dropped 4 bases and J dropped 0; count of bases not matched to a gene: 5. The CDR3 length is 17 residues. The CDR3 sequence is CASSSRLAGASTDTQYF. CDR3 nucleotide sequence: TGTGCCAGCAGTTCGAGACTAGCGGGAGCCAGCACAGATACGCAGTATTTT.

This sequence joins TRBV12-3 or TRBV12-4 and TRBJ2-7; TRBD1 aligns across 10 bases. V lost 6 bases to trimming and J lost 7 bases; unmatched junction nucleotides: 12. The CDR3 has 15 residues. The CDR3 reads CASSLRQGAWGEQYF. CDR3 bases: TGTGCCAGCAGCTTGAGACAGGGGGCTTGGGGGGAGCAGTACTTC.

A few counts support this clonotype. This rearrangement joins TRBV7-2 to TRBJ1-5; D might be TRBD1 (5 bases). Per the germline V gene, CDR1 is SGHTA and CDR2 is FQGNSA. The V and J ends lost 5 bases and 0 bases respectively, with 17 bases between them. The CDR3 totals 17 residues. The CDR3 loop reads CASSQQARTSSNQPQHF. In nucleotides, the CDR3 is TGTGCCAGCAGCCAACAGGCTCGGACGTCTAGCAATCAGCCCCAGCATTTT.

The chain couples TRBV4-3 to TRBJ2-3; D tentatively fits TRBD1 or TRBD2 (6 bases each). CDR3 length equals 16 residues. Germline V gives CDR1 LGHNA, CDR2 YSLEER. Trimming left V 0 bases short and J 11 bases short, with 21 bases between. DNA of the CDR3: TGCGCCAGCAGCCAAGACGGTGGTAGAGGGGGGACGCGGCAGTATTTT. Its translation: CASSQDGGRGGTRQYF.

V and J are TRBV19 and TRBJ2-7; 8 bases line up with TRBD1. J gave up 0 bases and V 3 bases, and 10 bases lay outside the gene matches. The CDR3 runs 17 residues. CDR1 is LNHDA and CDR2 is SQIVND in the germline V gene (reference sequence). The CDR3 loop reads CASSIWAGGPSSYEQYF. The CDR3 DNA reads as TGTGCCAGTAGTATTTGGGCAGGGGGCCCGAGCTCCTACGAGCAGTACTTC.

This clonotype was seen a handful of times. This CDR3 is CASSIPGGRTEAFF. CDR3 nucleotide sequence: TGTGCCAGCAGTATACCGGGGGGGAGGACTGAAGCTTTCTTT. The V and J genes are TRBV12-3 or TRBV12-4 and TRBJ1-1, with D maybe TRBD1 (5 bases). This CDR3 has 14 residues. V shed 5 bases and J shed 5 bases, with 15 bases lying between them.

The rearrangement uses TRBV24-1 and TRBJ2-7; 7 bases map to TRBD2. The CDR3 loop spans 14 amino acids. Unmatched junction bases numbered 4, after V lost 2 bases and J lost 4 bases. Germline lookup yields CDR1 KGHDR and CDR2 SFDVKD. The CDR3 DNA reads TGTGCCACCAGTGATTCCGGGACTACTTACGAGCAGTACTTC. It translates to CATSDSGTTYEQYF.

This clonotype was found once. The chain carries TRBV7-9 and TRBJ1-4; a weak D match, TRBD1 (6 bases). This CDR3 contains 13 residues. Germline-derived CDR1 and CDR2 are SEHNR and FQNEAQ (reference sequence). Trimming left V 4 bases short and J 15 bases short, with 18 bases between. CDR3: CASSSRAGDGMFF. The CDR3 DNA is TGTGCCAGCAGCTCCCGCGCAGGGGATGGGATGTTTTTT.

This clonotype was observed at least ten times. CDR3: CASSLAGATDTQYF. CDR3 DNA sequence: TGTGCCAGCAGCTTAGCGGGAGCCACAGATACGCAGTATTTT. This chain connects TRBV7-6 to TRBJ2-3; a possible D gene is TRBD2 (5 bases). The V end lost 0 bases, the J end lost 2 bases, and 6 bases lay between the germline ends. CDR3 size: 14 residues. Germline loops: CDR1 SGHVS, CDR2 FNYEAQ.

This chain links TRBV13 with TRBJ2-7, with 11 bases matching TRBD1. V lost 5 bases, J lost 6 bases, and 3 bases stayed unmatched. Germline V gives CDR1 PRHDT, CDR2 FYEKMQ (reference sequence). CDR3 size: 13 residues. CDR3 nucleotides: TGTGCCAGCAGCCAGGGACAGGGGGGCGAGCAGTACTTC. This gives the protein CASSQGQGGEQYF.

There are many counts of this clonotype. One end of the junction is discordant with germline, which a read error may explain. This rearrangement joins TRBV20-1 to TRBJ1-2; D perhaps matches TRBD1 (6 bases). Germline V gene data show CDR1 as DFQATT and CDR2 as SNEGSKA (reference sequence). The CDR3 loop spans 12 amino acids. The CDR3 spells CSAGQGKYDYTF. CDR3 DNA sequence: TGCAGTGCTGGGCAGGGGAAATATGACTACACCTTC.